Included here is one T cell receptor beta chain sequence, with context. This receptor's antigen is unknown. An end of the junction does not agree with germline; a read error may underlie this. This sample was included in a study of cytomegalovirus exposure and HLA in healthy donors (dated by TCRdb to about 2017). Background on the whole study: An earlier analysis of some 600 of the donors reported approximately 300 Gb of sequence data and approximately 120 million unique TCR beta sequences obtained from some 170 million T cells. Besides the first cohort of approximately 670 subjects, a separate validation cohort made up of 120 different subjects was used. A later analysis re-analyzed previously published TCR beta repertoires from 666 donors and added high-resolution HLA genotyping to study TCR occurrence patterns. The aim of the study was to test whether cataloging public T cell receptors could identify signatures of past pathogen exposure. To decide whether each TCR beta V gene segment behaved as functional or pseudogenic, an earlier analysis of 587 of the donors relied on high-throughput TCR beta sequencing. The number of typed donors differed by locus: roughly 620-630 for A, B, C, DRB1 and DQB1; approximately 520 for DQA1; some 590 for DPA1; and approximately 450 for DPB1. On average, 235,054 unique TCR beta nucleotide sequences were sequenced per donor among a few hundred genotyped donors of the cohort, with 15% to 20% of those sequences being non-productive. Among the approximately 420 genotyped donors, around 81% belonged to the genetic ancestry cluster associated with self-reported Caucasian donors. Genome-wide SNP genotypes for about 65% of the roughly 700 donors were used in a later genetic analysis, which treated that subset as a discovery cohort. All discovery cohort repertoires had been generated on a single sequencing platform. Donor age, sex, ethnicity and CMV serostatus were compiled alongside the repertoire data. An early release covering some 640 HLA-typed donors comprised about 310 gigabases of sequencing data and around 80 million unique TCR sequences. Five DR-DQ haplotypes were treated as single units for association and clustering because of strong linkage in the cohort. The study used immunosequencing to profile the T cell repertoires of approximately 640 subjects and linked those repertoires to cytomegalovirus serostatus. The later analysis used no new phenotypic data to find candidate immune exposures, relying instead on TCR beta sequences and their occurrence across donors. Class I and class II HLA loci were covered by the typing at four-digit resolution. High-throughput TCR immunosequencing, statistical association of individual TCRs with disease status, and machine learning were combined to predict cytomegalovirus infection status.

The library was prepared using the immunoSEQ multiplex PCR assay. For the multiplex PCR, a mixture combining 60 forward primers for TCR Vbeta segments and 13 reverse primers for TCR Jbeta segments was used. A multiplex PCR assay on genomic DNA amplified the CDR3 region of rearranged TCR beta genes. Amplified TCR beta libraries were sequenced as 87-base-pair reads on the Illumina HiSeq System. On the study's bioinformatics: Across the 670 or so repertoires, a later analysis counted tens of millions of unique TCR beta chains, around 10 million of which were shared by at least two donors. To remove PCR and sequencing errors, raw reads were error-corrected and collapsed into unique sequences using a nearest-neighbor algorithm that merged closely related sequences. Alignment of CDR3 sequences to IMGT reference sequences was used to assign V, D and J gene segments. Each retained sequence needed at least a six-nucleotide match to both a V gene segment and a J gene segment. A rearrangement was called productive if the CDR3 had no stop codons and remained in frame with V and J, and every other rearrangement was called non-productive. CDR3 was defined by IMGT convention, running from the second conserved V-encoded cysteine to the conserved J-encoded phenylalanine. Sequences without an unambiguous match to a single V gene segment were excluded from the earlier analysis of almost 600 of the donors. In an earlier analysis of some 590 of the donors, V segments were called functional above 56.7% productive rearrangements and were called segregating when the between-donor standard deviation exceeded 5%. A statistical classification framework was built for diagnosing cytomegalovirus status from the catalog of TCR beta chain sequences. A later analysis assigned V and J genes by comparing TCR nucleotide sequences with IMGT/GENE-DB human TR gene sequences. Using the TCRdist pipeline, a later analysis assigned CDR3 sequences along with most-parsimonious VDJ recombination scenarios. In a later analysis, each TCR beta chain was defined by its CDR3 amino acid sequence together with its V-gene family, and reads lacking a unique V-gene family were excluded. To address suspected cross-contamination and a sequencing artifact, a later analysis removed several hundred highly shared, low-generation-probability nucleotide sequences. For each public chain, a later analysis derived a clonal expansion index from normalized ranks of inferred template counts within each repertoire. A later analysis computed generation probabilities with a VDJ recombination model fitted to out-of-frame rearrangements, and checked the results against IGoR. In a later analysis, TCR-TCR, TCR-HLA and TCR-CMV co-occurrence was scored with hypergeometric tests, and a repertoire-size bias correction was applied to TCR pairs. False discovery rates were estimated in a later analysis by permuting HLA or CMV assignments 20 times. A later analysis grouped co-occurring TCRs with DBSCAN, adding TCRdist sequence similarity when clustering within HLA-allele-positive subsets. For co-occurrence clustering, repertoires with fewer than 30,000 or more than 120,000 public chains were excluded, along with a handful of repertoires with anomalous nucleotide sharing. The table comes from immuneACCESS by way of TCRdb, which keeps in-frame sequences with V and J called. Part of the clones is missing from these tables; in studies checked, under half for an unresolved V gene and the rest for unknown reasons. Clone size and V and J calls were adopted from that table, with D and trimming inferred from the DNA. The sample table contains some 150,000 clones; only one count was recorded for about 78% of them. The ten biggest clones cover over 2.5% of the sample.

The paper as a whole reports these results and caveats: Because the 87-base-pair reads could not distinguish some IMGT-functional V segments, including TRBV6-2 and TRBV6-3, those segments were excluded. The presence/absence analyses assumed that sequencing depth was roughly uniform across donors, and that assumption may not be true. In vitro tests confirmed that a few of the cytomegalovirus-associated TCR beta chains recognize cytomegalovirus antigens. Compared with equally common non-associated chains, HLA-associated TCR beta chains in a later analysis were more clonally expanded and had lower generation probabilities. In a later analysis, several top co-occurrence clusters were reported to appear linked to parvovirus B19, influenza, CMV and Epstein-Barr virus. In a later analysis, TCR association rates were found to vary across HLA loci, with the most associated TCRs seen for DRB1 alleles and the fewest for HLA-C alleles. In a later analysis, most CMV-associated TCR beta chains were found to appear HLA-restricted, with HLA associations seemingly driven largely by CMV exposure. The classifier was reported to diagnose cytomegalovirus status with high specificity and sensitivity in both the original cohort and the validation cohort. The study gave a list of about 150 TCR beta chains associated with cytomegalovirus. Because counts were too low, roughly 17 rarely observed V segments, including chromosome 9 orphons, were left out of the earlier analysis of 500 to 650 of the donors. HLA typing was unavailable for some donors at each locus, so association tests used only the typed subset. The cohort was sequenced for TCR beta chains only, and without alpha or paired-chain data the features that could be detected were limited. It was suggested by the authors that the approach could potentially be generalized to other disease states and immunological phenotypes. At a false discovery rate of 0.05, a later analysis linked 16,951 TCR beta sequences to specific HLA alleles. In a later genetic analysis, a missense DCLRE1C variant was associated with V-gene and J-gene trimming of TCR beta chains, and the association was replicated in an independent cohort. Linkage disequilibrium might explain the correlated functional status among segregating V segments, but an unknown experimental factor could not be ruled out. When HLA alleles, especially DR and DQ, strongly co-occurred, TCR associations were difficult to assign to individual alleles. A cluster of highly shared sequence variants was judged likely to represent a technical artifact of the sequencing pipeline. An earlier analysis of around 600 of the donors showed that most TCR beta V segments appeared in productive rearrangements either about 90% or about 30% of the time, which broadly matched IMGT annotations. Compared with the 666-donor mean, donors in an Asian-associated ancestry cluster had fewer N-insertions in productive TCRs, according to a later genetic analysis. The only immune exposure information available for the cohort was CMV serostatus. A further reported finding was that TCR beta sequences accurately predicted the HLA-A and HLA-B alleles for most subjects in the first cohort. Most TCR sequences were observed very rarely across donors, whereas some public TCRs were present in many individuals.

The cohort consisted of 600 or so healthy bone marrow donors. All cohort members were sampled while nominally healthy, although unrecorded immune exposures were likely present. The donor tested CMV seronegative and was one of the 352 seronegative cohort members. A peripheral blood sample was provided by each donor, and peripheral blood mononuclear cells were used for TCR beta sequencing. The Qiagen DNeasy Blood Extraction Kit was used to extract genomic DNA from the blood cell samples. The germline V gene (reference sequence) sets CDR1 to PRHDT and CDR2 to FYEKMQ. The CDR3, from cysteine to phenylalanine, totals 14 residues. Only the CDR3 part of the read is kept: 42 bases, read in frame from the first base.

The TCR comes from a male donor in good health and CMV-seronegative. The receptor chain draws on TRBV13 and TRBJ1-1; the junction holds 11 bases that match TRBD1. The sample consisted of PBMCs. The CDR3 corresponds to CASSLGQGAAEAFF. The sequence in DNA is TGTGCCAGCAGCCTAGGACAGGGGGCTGCTGAAGCTTTCTTT.